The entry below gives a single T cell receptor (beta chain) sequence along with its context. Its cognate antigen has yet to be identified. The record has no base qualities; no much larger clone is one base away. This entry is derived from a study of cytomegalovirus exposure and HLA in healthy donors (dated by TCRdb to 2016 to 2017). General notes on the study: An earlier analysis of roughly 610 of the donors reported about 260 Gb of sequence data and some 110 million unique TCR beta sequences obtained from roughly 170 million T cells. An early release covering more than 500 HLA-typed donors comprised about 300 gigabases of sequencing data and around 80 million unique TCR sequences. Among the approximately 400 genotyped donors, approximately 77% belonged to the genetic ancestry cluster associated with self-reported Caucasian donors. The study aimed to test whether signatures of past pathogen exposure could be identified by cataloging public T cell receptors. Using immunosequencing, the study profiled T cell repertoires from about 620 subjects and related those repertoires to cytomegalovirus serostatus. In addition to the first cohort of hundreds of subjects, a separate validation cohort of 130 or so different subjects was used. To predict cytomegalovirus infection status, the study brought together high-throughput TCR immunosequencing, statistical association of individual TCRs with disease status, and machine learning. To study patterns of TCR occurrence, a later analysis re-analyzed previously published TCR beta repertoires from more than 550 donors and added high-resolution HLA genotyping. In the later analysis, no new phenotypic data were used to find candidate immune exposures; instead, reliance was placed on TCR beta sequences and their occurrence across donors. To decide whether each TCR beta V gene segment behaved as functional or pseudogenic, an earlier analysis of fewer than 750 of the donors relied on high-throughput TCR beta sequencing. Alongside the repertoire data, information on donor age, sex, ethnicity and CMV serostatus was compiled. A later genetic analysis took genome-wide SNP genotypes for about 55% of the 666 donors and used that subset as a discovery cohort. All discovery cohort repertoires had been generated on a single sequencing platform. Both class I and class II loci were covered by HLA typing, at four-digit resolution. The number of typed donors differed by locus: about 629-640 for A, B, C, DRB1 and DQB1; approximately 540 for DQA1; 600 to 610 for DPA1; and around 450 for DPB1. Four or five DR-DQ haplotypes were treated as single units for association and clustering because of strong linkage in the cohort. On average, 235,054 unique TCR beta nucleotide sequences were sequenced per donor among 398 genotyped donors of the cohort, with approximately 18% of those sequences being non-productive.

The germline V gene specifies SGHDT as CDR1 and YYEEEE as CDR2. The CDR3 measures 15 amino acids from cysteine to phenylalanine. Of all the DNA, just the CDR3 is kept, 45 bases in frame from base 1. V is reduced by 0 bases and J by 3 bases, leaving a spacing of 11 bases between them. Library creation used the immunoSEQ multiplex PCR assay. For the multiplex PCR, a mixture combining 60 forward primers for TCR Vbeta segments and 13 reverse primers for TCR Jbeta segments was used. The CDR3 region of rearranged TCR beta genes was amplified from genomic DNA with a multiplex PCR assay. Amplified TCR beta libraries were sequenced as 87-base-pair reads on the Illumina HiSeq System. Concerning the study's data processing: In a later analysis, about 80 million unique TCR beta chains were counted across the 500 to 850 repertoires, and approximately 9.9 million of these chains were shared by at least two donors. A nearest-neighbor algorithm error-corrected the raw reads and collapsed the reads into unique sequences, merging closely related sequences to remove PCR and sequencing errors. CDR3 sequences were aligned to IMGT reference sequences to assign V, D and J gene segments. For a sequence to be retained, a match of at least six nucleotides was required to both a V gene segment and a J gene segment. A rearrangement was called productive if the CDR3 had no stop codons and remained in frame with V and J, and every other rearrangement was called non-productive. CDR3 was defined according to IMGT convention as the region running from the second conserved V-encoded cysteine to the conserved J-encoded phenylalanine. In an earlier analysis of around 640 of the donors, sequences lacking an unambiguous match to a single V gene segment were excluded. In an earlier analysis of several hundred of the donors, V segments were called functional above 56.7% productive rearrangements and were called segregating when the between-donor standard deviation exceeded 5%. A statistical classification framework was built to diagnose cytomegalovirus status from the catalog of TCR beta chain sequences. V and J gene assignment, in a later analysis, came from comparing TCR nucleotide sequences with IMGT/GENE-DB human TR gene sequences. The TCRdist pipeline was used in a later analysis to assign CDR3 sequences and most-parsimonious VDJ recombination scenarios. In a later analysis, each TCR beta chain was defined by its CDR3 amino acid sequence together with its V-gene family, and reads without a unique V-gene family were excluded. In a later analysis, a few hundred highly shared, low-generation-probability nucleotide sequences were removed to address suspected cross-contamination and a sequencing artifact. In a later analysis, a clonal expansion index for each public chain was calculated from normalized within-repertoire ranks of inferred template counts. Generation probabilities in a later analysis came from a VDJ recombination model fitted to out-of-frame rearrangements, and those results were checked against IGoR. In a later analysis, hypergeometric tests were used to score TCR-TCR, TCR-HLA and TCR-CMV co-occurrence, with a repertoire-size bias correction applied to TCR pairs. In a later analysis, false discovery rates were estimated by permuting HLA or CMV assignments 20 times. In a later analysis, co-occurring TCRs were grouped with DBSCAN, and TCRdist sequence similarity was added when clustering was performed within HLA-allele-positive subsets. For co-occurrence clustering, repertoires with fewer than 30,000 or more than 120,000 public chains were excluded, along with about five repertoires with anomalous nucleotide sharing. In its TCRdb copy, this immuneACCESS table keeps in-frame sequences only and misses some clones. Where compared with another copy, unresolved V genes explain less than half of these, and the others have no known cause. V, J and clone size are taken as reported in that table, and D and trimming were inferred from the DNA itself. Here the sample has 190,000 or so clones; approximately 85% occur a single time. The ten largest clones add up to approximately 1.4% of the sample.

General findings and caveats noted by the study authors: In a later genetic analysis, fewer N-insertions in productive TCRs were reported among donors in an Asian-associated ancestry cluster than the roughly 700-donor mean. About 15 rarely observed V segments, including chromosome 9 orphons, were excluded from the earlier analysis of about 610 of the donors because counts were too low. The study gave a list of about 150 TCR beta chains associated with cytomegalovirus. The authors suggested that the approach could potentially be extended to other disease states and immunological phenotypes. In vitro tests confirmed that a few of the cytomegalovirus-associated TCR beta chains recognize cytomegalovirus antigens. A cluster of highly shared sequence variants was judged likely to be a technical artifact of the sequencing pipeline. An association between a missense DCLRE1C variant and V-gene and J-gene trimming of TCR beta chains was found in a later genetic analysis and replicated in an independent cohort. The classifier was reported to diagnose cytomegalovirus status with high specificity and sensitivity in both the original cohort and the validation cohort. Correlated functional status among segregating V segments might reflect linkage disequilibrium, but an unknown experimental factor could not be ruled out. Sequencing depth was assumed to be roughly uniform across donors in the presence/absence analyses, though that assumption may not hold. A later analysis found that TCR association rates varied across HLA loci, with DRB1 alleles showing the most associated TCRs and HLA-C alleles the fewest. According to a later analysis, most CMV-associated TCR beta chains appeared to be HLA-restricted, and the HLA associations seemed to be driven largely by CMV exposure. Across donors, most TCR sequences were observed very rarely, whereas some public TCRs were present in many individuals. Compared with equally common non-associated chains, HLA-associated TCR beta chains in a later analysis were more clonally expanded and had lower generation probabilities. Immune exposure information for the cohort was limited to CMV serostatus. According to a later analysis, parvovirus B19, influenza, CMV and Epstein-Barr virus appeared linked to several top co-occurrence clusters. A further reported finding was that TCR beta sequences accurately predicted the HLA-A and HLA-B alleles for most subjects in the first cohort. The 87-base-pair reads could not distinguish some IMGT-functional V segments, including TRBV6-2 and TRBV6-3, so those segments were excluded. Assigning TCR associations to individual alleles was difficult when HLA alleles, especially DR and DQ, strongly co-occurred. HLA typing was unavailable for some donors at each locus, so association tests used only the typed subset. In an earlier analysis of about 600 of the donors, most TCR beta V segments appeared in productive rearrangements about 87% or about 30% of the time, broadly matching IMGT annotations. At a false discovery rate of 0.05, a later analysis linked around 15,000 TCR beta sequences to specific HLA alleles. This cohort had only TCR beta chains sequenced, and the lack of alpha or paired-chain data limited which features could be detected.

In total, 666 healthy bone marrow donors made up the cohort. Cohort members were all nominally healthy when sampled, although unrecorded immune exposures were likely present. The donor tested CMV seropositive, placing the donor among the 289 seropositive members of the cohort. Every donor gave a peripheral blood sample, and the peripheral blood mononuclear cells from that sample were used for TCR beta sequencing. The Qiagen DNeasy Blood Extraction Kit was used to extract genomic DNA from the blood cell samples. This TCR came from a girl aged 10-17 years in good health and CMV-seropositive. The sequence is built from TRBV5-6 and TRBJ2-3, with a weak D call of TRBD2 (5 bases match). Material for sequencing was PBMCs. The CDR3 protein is CASSLERRGTDTQYF. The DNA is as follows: TGTGCCAGCAGCTTGGAGCGCCGCGGGACAGATACGCAGTATTTT.